Each of the 2 T cell receptor beta chains below was sequenced from the same sample in a study of tissue T cells after allogeneic stem cell transplantation. Some clones are missing from TCRdb's copy, which holds only in-frame ones; the method was immunoSEQ multiplex PCR. The sample consists of tens of thousands of clones, roughly 70% of them appearing once. The sample in question was tissue from the ileum, obtained at autopsy. These receptors were obtained from an older female donor with lung cancer.

This sequence joins TRBV7-2 and TRBJ2-1, with D maybe TRBD1 (5 bases). This CDR3 is 17 amino acids long. V was pared by 6 bases and J by 3 bases, with 21 bases between. The V gene's germline CDR1 is SGHTA and CDR2 FQGNSA. The CDR3 DNA sequence: TGTGCCAGCAGGCGATCGGCGACAGCCCTTCTCTACAATGAGCAGTTCTTC. Protein sequence: CASRRSATALLYNEQFF.

The chain joins TRBV5-6 to TRBJ2-3; D is tentatively TRBD1 or TRBD2 (6 bases each). Germline assignment: CDR1 SGHDT and CDR2 YYEEEE. V lost 2 bases and J 3 bases, leaving 16 bases between the germline ends. CDR3 length: 16 amino acids. In nucleotides, the CDR3 is TGTGCCAGCAGCTTTCTAACCGGGGGCGGGACAGATACGCAGTATTTT. The encoded protein is CASSFLTGGGTDTQYF.